This TCR beta chain was sequenced during a study of blood T cell repertoires in COVID-19 (dated by TCRdb to 2018 to 2020). The study in broad terms: Collaborator samples came from the United States, Italy and Spain and covered acute and convalescent phases of COVID-19. The material from the prospective study consisted of cDNA or gDNA derived from T cells, B-cell-depleted T cells, or PBMCs. Subjects who had been exposed to COVID-19, were actively infected with it, or had recovered from it provided the deeply sampled blood TCRbeta repertoires that made up the dataset. The repertoires were released in a freely available public database intended as a resource for research on the immune response to SARS-CoV-2. The samples were drawn from the first 160 participants of the ongoing ImmuneRACE study and from under 1,500 subjects provided by 6 global collaborators. The sample metadata nearly always contained a de-identified subject ID, COVID-19 status, age in years and sex. Where available, HLA class I and class II types were taken from metadata supplied by the sample provider and were not determined by assay-based typing. The paper's findings and limits, for the study overall: The quantity of clinical and demographic metadata differed by source and by participant and was supplied without curation.

Each collaborating institution followed its own protocols to collect whole blood in K2EDTA tubes. Collaborator samples were shipped for TCRbeta analysis as frozen whole blood, isolated PBMCs, or DNA extracted from either sample type. The germline V gene provides CDR1 SNHLY and CDR2 FYNNEI. The CDR3 contains 16 residues, cysteine and phenylalanine counted. The entry retains the CDR3 DNA only, 48 bases that are in frame from base 1. V gives up 7 bases and J gives up 4 bases, and the segment between their germline ends measures 19 bases. TCRbeta CDR3 regions were amplified from genomic DNA using the immunoSEQ Assay, a bias-controlled multiplex PCR. The authors' analysis ran thus. Within the assay, amplification of reference gene primers was used to estimate how many nucleated cells each sample contained. To quantify the absolute abundance of each unique TCRbeta CDR3 rearrangement, sequence reads were collapsed and filtered. For each sample, productive Simpson clonality was calculated as the square root of Simpson's diversity index across productive rearrangements. The source is immuneACCESS, and TCRdb retained only in-frame sequences with V and J called. Part of the clones is not carried over; for the studies checked, unresolved V genes explain less than half of this, and the remainder is unexplained. The V and J calls and clone size were taken over from that table, and D and trimming were inferred from the DNA. This sample gives some 50,000 clones in total; about 90% of them show up just once. The ten largest clones represent about 3% of the sample.

With respect to this clone: No antigen is known for it. Per-nucleotide qualities are absent, and no much larger clonotype sits a single base away.

The rearrangement joined TRBV2 to TRBJ1-4; the D region possibly corresponds to TRBD1 (5 bases align). The origin of this receptor is a human donor in a cohort sampled during active COVID-19. Sequencing was carried out using peripheral blood. The nucleotide sequence reads as follows: TGTGCCAGCACGGGGGAGCGGGGGGGTGATAATGAAAAACTGTTTTTT. This translates into CASTGERGGDNEKLFF.